Listed below are T cell receptor beta chains from one sample, sequenced in a study of CD8+ T cells in alopecia areata. Assay used: immunoSEQ multiplex PCR; TCRdb lists only in-frame clones, some missing. In the table there are some 210,000 clones, more than 55% of which are singletons. The specimen was CD4+ T cells sorted from blood, collected at approximately week 45, from a patient treated with tofacitinib. These receptors all come from a human donor with alopecia areata. Each CDR3 is given with its conserved first and last residue. The order of the fields is J gene, V gene, clone size, CDR3 protein. Expanded clones are given a class, and other clones once, few, many or no size at all.

J: TRBJ2-3
V: TRBV7-8
size: -
CDR3: CASSPWTSGDSRDTQYF

J: TRBJ2-7
V: TRBV25-1
size: -
CDR3: CASSDSWDEQYF

J: TRBJ2-7
V: TRBV11-2
size: -
CDR3: CASSPRLGRSTYEQYF

J: TRBJ2-1
V: TRBV6-1
size: -
CDR3: CASRLAGGNYNEQFF

J: TRBJ2-4
V: TRBV11-2
size: few
CDR3: CASSLAGEAQYF

J: TRBJ2-5
V: TRBV30
size: -
CDR3: CAWSLAGVIQETQYF

J: TRBJ2-7
V: TRBV30
size: -
CDR3: CAWRRSGTVVYEQYF

J: TRBJ2-1
V: TRBV5-1
size: -
CDR3: CASSLKGGNEQFF

J: TRBJ2-1
V: TRBV29-1
size: -
CDR3: CSVGQPSESNEQFF

J: TRBJ2-1
V: TRBV11-3
size: -
CDR3: CASSFGEQFF

J: TRBJ1-2
V: TRBV7-2
size: -
CDR3: CASSPDRVGGYTF

J: TRBJ2-2
V: TRBV9
size: few
CDR3: CASSVRGGGELFF

J: TRBJ1-2
V: TRBV7-2
size: -
CDR3: CASSLTGGGSTGGGYTF

J: TRBJ2-1
V: TRBV7-2
size: few
CDR3: CASSLELAGNNEQFF

J: TRBJ1-4
V: TRBV9
size: -
CDR3: CASSVNPNEKLFF

J: TRBJ2-5
V: TRBV25-1
size: -
CDR3: CASSDLLAGETQYF

J: TRBJ1-2
V: TRBV7-9
size: -
CDR3: CASSLPGTYGYTF

J: TRBJ1-2
V: TRBV12-5
size: -
CDR3: CASGLDTVYGYTF

J: TRBJ2-1
V: TRBV15
size: -
CDR3: CATSTFSYNEQFF

J: TRBJ2-1
V: TRBV10-3
size: -
CDR3: CAISLTRDNEQFF

J: TRBJ2-2
V: TRBV15
size: -
CDR3: CATSRLTGVGGGELFF

J: TRBJ2-3
V: TRBV6-5
size: -
CDR3: CASRQGDWTDTQYF

J: TRBJ1-5
V: TRBV29-1
size: -
CDR3: CSVRTGTDQPQHF

J: TRBJ2-3
V: TRBV7-2
size: -
CDR3: CASSLRSGGTDTQYF

J: TRBJ1-3
V: TRBV29-1
size: -
CDR3: CSVEVAQDGNTIYF